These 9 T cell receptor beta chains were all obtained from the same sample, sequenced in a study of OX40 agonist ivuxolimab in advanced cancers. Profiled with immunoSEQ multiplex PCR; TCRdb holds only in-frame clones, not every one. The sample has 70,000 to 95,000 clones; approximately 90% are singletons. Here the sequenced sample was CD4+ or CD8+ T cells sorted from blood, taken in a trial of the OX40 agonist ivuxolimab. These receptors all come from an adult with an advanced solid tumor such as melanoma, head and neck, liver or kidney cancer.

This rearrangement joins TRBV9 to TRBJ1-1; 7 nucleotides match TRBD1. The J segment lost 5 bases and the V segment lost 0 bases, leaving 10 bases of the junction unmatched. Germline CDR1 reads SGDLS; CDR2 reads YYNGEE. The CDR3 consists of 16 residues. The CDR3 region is CASSVGLVQGGTEAFF. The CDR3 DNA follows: TGTGCCAGCAGCGTAGGGTTGGTGCAGGGGGGGACTGAAGCTTTCTTT.

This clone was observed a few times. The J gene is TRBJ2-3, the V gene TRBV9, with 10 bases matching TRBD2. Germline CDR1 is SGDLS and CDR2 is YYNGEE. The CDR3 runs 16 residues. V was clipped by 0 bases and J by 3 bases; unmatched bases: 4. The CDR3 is CASSVGSSGGTDTQYF. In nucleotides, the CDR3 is TGTGCCAGCAGCGTAGGGTCTAGCGGGGGAACAGATACGCAGTATTTT.

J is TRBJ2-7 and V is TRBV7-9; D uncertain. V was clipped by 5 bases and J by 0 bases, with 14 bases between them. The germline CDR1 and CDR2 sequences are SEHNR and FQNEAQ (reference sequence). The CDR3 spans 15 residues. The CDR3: CASSRDWAHSYEQYF. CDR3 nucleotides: TGTGCCAGCAGCCGAGACTGGGCACACTCCTACGAGCAGTACTTC. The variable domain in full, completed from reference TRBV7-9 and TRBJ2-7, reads DTGVSQNPRHKITKRGQNVTFRCDPISEHNRLYWYRQTLGQGPEFLTYFQNEAQLEKSRLLSDRFSAERPKGSFSTLEIQRTEQGDSAMYLCASSRDWAHSYEQYFGPGTRLTVT.

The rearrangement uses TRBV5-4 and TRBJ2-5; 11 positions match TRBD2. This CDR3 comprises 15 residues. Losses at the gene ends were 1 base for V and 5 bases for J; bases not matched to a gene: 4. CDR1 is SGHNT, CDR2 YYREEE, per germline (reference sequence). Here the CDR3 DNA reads TGTGCCAGCAGCTTGACTAGCGGGGGCCGGGAGACCCAGTACTTC. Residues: CASSLTSGGRETQYF. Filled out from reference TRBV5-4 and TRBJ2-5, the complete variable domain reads ETGVTQSPTHLIKTRGQQVTLRCSSQSGHNTVSWYQQALGQGPQFIFQYYREEENGRGNFPPRFSGLQFPNYSSELNVNALELDDSALYLCASSLTSGGRETQYFGPGTRLLVL.

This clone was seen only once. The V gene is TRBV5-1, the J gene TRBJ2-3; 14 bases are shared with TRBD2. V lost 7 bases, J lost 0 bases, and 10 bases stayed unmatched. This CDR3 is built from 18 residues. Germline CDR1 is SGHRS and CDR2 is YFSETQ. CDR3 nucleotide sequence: TGCGCCAGCGCGAATGGACTAGCGGGGGGTGCTAGCACAGATACGCAGTATTTT. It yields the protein CASANGLAGGASTDTQYF.

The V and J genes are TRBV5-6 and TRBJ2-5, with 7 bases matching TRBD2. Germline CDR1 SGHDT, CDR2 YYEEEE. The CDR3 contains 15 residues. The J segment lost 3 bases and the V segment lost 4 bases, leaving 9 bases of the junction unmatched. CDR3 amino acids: CASSPYWRGKETQYF. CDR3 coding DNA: TGTGCCAGCAGCCCCTATTGGCGGGGGAAAGAGACCCAGTACTTC.

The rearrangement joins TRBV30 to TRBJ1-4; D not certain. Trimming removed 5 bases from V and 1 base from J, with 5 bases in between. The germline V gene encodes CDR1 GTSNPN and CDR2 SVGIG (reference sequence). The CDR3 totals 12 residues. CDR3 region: CAWEITNEKLFF. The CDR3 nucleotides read TGTGCCTGGGAGATAACTAATGAAAAACTGTTTTTT.

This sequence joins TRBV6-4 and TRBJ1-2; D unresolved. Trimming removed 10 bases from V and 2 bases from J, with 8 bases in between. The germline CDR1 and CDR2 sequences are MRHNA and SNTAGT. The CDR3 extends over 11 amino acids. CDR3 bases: TGTGCCACTAGGGCAAACTATGGCTACACCTTC. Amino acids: CATRANYGYTF.

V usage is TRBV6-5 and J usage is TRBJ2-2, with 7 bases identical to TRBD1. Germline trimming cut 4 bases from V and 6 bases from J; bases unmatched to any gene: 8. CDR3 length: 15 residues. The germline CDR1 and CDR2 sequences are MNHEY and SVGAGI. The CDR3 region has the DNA TGTGCCAGCAGTTCCCGAGACAGGGCCTCCGGGGAGCTGTTTTTT. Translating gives CASSSRDRASGELFF.